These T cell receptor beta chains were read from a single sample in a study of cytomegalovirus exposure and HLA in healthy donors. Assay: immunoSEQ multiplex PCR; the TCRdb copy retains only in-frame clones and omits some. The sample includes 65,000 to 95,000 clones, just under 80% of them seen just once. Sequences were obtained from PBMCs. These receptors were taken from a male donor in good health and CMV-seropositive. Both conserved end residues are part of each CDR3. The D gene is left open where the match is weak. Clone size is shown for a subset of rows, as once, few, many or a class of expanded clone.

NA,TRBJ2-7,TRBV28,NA,TGTGCCAGCAGACTGTTCCCGGGACTCACACCAGGGGAGCAGTACTTC,CASRLFPGLTPGEQYF
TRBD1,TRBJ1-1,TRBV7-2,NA,TGTGCCAGCAGCTTAAGGACAGGGATGAGGACTGAAGCTTTCTTT,CASSLRTGMRTEAFF
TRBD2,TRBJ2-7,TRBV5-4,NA,TGTGCCAGCAGTCGGACTAGCGGGAGTCTCGAGCAGTACTTC,CASSRTSGSLEQYF
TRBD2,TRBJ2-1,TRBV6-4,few,TGTGCCAGCAGTGACGGGCGGGAGCGGGGTGAGCAGTTCTTC,CASSDGRERGEQFF
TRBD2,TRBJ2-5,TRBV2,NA,TGTGCCAGCAGTGACCTAGGGCTAGCGGGAGGTCCAGAGACCCAGTACTTC,CASSDLGLAGGPETQYF
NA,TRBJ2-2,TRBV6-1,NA,TGTGCCAGCAGTGAATACCGGAGGGTGGGCACCGGGGAGCTGTTTTTT,CASSEYRRVGTGELFF
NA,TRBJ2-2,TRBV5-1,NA,TGCGCCAGCAGCTTGGGGGGAGGAACCGGGGAGCTGTTTTTT,CASSLGGGTGELFF
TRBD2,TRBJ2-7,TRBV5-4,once,TGTGCCAGCAGCTCACCCAATAACCGGGGGGGTAGCGGGAGAATGTACTTC,CASSSPNNRGGSGRMYF
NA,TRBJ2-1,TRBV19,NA,TGTGCCAGTAGTACACAGGGCTCGGGCAATGAGCAGTTCTTC,CASSTQGSGNEQFF
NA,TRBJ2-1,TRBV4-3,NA,TGCGCCAGCAGCCGAGGTAGGGGCCATGAGCAGTTCTTC,CASSRGRGHEQFF
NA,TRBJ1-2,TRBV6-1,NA,TGTGCCAGCAGTGAGCGGTCAGGGCTTGGCTACACCTTC,CASSERSGLGYTF
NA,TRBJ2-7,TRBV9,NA,TGTGCCAGCAGCGAAAGTGGGAGAGTCGGCGAGCAGTACTTC,CASSESGRVGEQYF
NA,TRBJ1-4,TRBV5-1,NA,TGCGCCAGCAGCGAAAGAGACGGGAATGAAAAACTGTTTTTT,CASSERDGNEKLFF
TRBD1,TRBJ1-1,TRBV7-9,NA,TGTGCCAGCAGCTTAGCGACAGGGTCCCCTTCTGCAGCTTTCTTT,CASSLATGSPSAAFF
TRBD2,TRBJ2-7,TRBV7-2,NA,TGTGCCAGCAGCCCCCCCCCGGGACTAGCGGGAGGGCCTTCCTACGAGCAGTACTTC,CASSPPPGLAGGPSYEQYF
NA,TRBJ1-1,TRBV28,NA,TGTGCCAGCAGTTTATGGGACAGCCGAAAAACCCAAGCTTTCTTT,CASSLWDSRKTQAFF
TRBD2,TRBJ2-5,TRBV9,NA,TGTGCCAGCGGCCGGGGAGCGGGAGGGCCGGAAGAGACCCAGTACTTC,CASGRGAGGPEETQYF
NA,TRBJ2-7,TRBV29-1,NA,TGCAGCGTTGGTGGGGAGACTTCCTACGAGCAGTACTTC,CSVGGETSYEQYF
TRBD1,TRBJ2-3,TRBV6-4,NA,TGTGCCAGCAGTGGACAGGGGGGCACAGATACGCAGTATTTT,CASSGQGGTDTQYF
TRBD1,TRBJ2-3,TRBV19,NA,TGTGCCAGTAGTACCGGTCGGACAGGGGTTGAAGATACGCAGTATTTT,CASSTGRTGVEDTQYF
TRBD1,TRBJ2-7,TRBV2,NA,TGTGCCAGCAGTGAAGGGTGGGCAGGGGGATACTACGAGCAGTACTTC,CASSEGWAGGYYEQYF
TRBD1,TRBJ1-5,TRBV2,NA,TGTGCCAGCAGTGAAGCGTCCGGACAGGGAAATCAGCCCCAGCATTTT,CASSEASGQGNQPQHF
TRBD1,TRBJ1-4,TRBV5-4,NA,TGTGCCACGAAGGAACAGGGGGGTATCCCTGCAAAACTGTTTTTT,CATKEQGGIPAKLFF
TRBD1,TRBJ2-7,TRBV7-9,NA,TGTGCCAGCAGCTTGGGACAGGATTACGAGCAGTACTTC,CASSLGQDYEQYF
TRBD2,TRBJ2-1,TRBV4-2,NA,TGTGCCAGCAGCCAGCTAGCGGGGAAGTCGGACAATGAGCAGTTCTTC,CASSQLAGKSDNEQFF
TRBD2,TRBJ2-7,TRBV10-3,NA,TGTGCCATCAGTAAGCACCCGACTAGCGGGAAGGACGAGCAGTACTTC,CAISKHPTSGKDEQYF
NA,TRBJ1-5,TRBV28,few,TGTGCCAGCCTCACATCTTCTCAGCCCCAGCATTTT,CASLTSSQPQHF
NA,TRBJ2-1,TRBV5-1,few,TGCGCCAGCAGCGCTGGTCGGGATGAGCAGTTCTTC,CASSAGRDEQFF
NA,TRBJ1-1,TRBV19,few,TGTGCCAGTAGTCAGGAGGGCCTGGGAGAAGCTTTCTTT,CASSQEGLGEAFF
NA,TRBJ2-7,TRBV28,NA,TGTGCCAGCAGTGCGCCTCCCTACGAGCAGTACTTC,CASSAPPYEQYF
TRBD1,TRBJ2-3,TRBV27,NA,TGTGCCAGCAGTTTCCTTGGACAGGACACAGATACGCAGTATTTT,CASSFLGQDTDTQYF
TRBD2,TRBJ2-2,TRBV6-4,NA,TGTGCCAGCAGTAACGCGGTAGCGGGAGCCTCGAACACCGGGGAGCTGTTTTTT,CASSNAVAGASNTGELFF
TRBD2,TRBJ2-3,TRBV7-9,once,TGTGCCGGGGGGGTGCCCGGGAGCGGGAGGTATACGCAGTATTTT,CAGGVPGSGRYTQYF
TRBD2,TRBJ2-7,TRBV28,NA,TGTGCCACAGGACTAGCGGGAGGTTTCGACGAGCAGTACTTC,CATGLAGGFDEQYF
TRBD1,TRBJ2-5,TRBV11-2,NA,TGTGCCAGCTCAAGAGCGACAGGGACGTCAAGAGAGACCCAGTACTTC,CASSRATGTSRETQYF